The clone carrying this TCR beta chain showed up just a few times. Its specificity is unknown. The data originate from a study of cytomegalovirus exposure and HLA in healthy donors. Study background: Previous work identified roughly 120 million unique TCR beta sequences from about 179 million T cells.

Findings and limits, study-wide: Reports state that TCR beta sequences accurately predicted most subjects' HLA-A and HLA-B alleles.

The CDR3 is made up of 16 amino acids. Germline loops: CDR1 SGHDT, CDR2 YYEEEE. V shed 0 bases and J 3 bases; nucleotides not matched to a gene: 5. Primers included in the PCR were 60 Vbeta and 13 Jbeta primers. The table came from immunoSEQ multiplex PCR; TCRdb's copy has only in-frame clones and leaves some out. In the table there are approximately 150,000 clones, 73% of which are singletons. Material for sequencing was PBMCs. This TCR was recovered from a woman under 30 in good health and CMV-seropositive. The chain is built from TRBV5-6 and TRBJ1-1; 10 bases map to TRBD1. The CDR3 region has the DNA TGTGCCAGCAGCTTGGGGGGACAGGGGTCGGACACTGAAGCTTTCTTT. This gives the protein CASSLGGQGSDTEAFF. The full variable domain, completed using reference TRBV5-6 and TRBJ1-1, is DAGVTQSPTHLIKTRGQQVTLRCSPKSGHDTVSWYQQALGQGPQFIFQYYEEEERQRGNFPDRFSGHQFPNYSSELNVNALLLGDSALYLCASSLGGQGSDTEAFFGQGTRLTVV.